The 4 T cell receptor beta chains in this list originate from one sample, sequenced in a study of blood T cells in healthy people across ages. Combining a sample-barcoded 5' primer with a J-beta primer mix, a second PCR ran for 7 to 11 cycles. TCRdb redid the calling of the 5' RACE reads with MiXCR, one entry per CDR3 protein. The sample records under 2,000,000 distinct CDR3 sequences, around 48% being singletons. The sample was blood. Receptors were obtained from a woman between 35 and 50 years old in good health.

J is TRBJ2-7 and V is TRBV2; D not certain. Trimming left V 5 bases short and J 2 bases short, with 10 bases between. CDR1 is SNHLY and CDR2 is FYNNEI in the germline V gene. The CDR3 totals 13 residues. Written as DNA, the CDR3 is TGTGCCAGCAGTCGTGTCCCGGCCTACGAGCAGTACTTC. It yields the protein CASSRVPAYEQYF.

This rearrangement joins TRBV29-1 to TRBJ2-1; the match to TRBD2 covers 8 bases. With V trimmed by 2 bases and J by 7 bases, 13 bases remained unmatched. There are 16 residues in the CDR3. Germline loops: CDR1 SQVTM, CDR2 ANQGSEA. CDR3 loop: CSVERYSGDLGNEQFF. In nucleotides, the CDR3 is TGCAGCGTTGAACGGTATAGCGGGGATTTGGGGAATGAGCAGTTCTTC.

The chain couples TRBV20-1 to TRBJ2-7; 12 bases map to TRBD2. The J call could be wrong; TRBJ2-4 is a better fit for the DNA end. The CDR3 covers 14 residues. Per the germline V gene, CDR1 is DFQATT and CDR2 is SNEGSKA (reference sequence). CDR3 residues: CSAPSGGVLNIQYF. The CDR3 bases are TGCAGTGCTCCTAGCGGGGGGGTGCTAAACATTCAGTACTTC.

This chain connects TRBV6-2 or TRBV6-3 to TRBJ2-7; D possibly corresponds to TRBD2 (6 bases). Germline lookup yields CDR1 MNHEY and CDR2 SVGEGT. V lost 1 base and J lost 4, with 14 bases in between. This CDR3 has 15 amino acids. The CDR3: CASSYWGDQEYEQYF. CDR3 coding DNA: TGTGCCAGCAGTTACTGGGGGGACCAGGAGTACGAGCAGTACTTC.